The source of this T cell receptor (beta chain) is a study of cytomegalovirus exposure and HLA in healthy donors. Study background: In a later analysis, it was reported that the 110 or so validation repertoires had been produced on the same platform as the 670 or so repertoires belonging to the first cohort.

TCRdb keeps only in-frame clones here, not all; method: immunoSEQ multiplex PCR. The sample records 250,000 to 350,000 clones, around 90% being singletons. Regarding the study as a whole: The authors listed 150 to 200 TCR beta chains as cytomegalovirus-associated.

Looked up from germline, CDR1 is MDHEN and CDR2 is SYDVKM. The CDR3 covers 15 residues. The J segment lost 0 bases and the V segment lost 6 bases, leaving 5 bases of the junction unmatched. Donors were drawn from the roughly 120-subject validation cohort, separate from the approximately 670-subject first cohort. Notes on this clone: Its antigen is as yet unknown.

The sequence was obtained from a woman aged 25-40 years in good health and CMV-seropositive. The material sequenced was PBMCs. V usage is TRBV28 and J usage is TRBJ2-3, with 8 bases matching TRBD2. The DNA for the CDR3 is TGTGCCAGCAGCGGACTAGCAGCTAGCACAGATACGCAGTATTTT. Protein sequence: CASSGLAASTDTQYF.